This T cell receptor (beta chain) stems from a study of shared clonotypes between healthy human individuals (TCRdb year 2020). About the full investigation: A couple of women and a few men aged 18 to 49 years were included in the cohort. Leukapheresis yielded between about 0.9 and 9 billion PBMCs per donor. To estimate repertoire size and how much clonotype sharing occurs between individuals, the study deeply sequenced the blood TCR repertoires of 4 to 6 healthy adults. To increase sequencing depth and limit assay-specific biases, TCR repertoire library preparation and sequencing were carried out by different laboratories using diverse techniques.

This clone showed up just once. Its antigen remains unidentified. Base quality data are lacking; no much larger clone is found one base away. The CDR3 runs 24 residues from the cysteine to the phenylalanine. Only the CDR3 part of the read is kept: 72 bases, read in frame from the first base. The donors were healthy, HIV-negative adults with no recently reported acute infections or vaccinations. Every donor was a Caucasian adult living in Nashville, Tennessee, USA. For unsorted samples, 90 million to 95 million PBMCs were counted, and genomic DNA was extracted using the QIAamp DNA Blood Mini kit. Blood was collected by leukapheresis, and PBMCs were isolated by Ficoll-Histopaque density gradient centrifugation and then cryopreserved in liquid nitrogen vapor phase. Using the deep immunoSEQ assay, multiplex PCR amplified TCR CDR3 regions from genomic DNA. Extracted genomic DNA from each cell subset was distributed evenly across all wells of several immunoSEQ 96-well plates, and each plate was treated as a replicate. For unsorted PBMC, approximately 290 ng genomic DNA, equal to 25,000 to 35,000 T cell genomes, was loaded into each replicate PCR. Ten immunoSEQ deep assay plates were used to sequence the unsorted PBMC genomic DNA. The purified libraries were quantified using a Qubit 3.0 fluorometer, sized with a Bioanalyzer 2100, and then quantified again using the KAPA Library Quantification kit. Every immunoSEQ 96-well plate was sequenced on a separate single-read 150-cycle Illumina NextSeq 550 flow cell. On the study's bioinformatics: Because only junctional sequences without quality scores were contained in the immunoSEQ output, filtering matching that applied to full-length reads could not be performed. Sequences were annotated with PyIR, a Python wrapper for IgBLAST v1.9, and V/J genes and CDR3 were assigned using IMGT germline references. Reads with weak V/J assignments (E-value above 1e-6), missing CDR3, stop codons, out-of-frame junctions, or ambiguous translated residues were removed. V3J clonotypes were defined as sequences sharing an identical inferred V gene, J gene, and CDR3 amino acid sequence. The percentage overlap between two repertoires was calculated by dividing the number of shared unique clonotypes by the size of the smaller repertoire. Repertoire richness was assessed with RTK rarefaction, the Chao1 estimator, and Recon v2.1 estimates of unobserved clonotypes. The immuneACCESS repertoire file appears here via TCRdb, limited to in-frame rearrangements. These files lack a portion of the clones; in checked studies, under half of the deficit traces to unresolved V genes, and the cause of the others is not known. V, J and clone size were drawn from that table, and D and trimming were deduced from the DNA. Across this sample there are about 470,000 clones, with more than 75% seen only once. The top ten clonotypes cover about 12% of the sample.

Here is what the overall study found, with its caveats: Sampling was restricted to blood, and TCR repertoires in tissues likely differ from the TCR repertoires found in blood. Because the study included only a small number of donors, the genetic and exposure-history diversity represented was limited. Based on pairwise subsampling, the degree of clonotype sharing among donors was expected to be affected by sequencing depth.

The origin of this receptor is a woman between 40 and 55 years old in good health. Some clones in this sample may be carry-over from other donors' samples. The sequenced sample was PBMCs. The chain links TRBV21-1 with TRBJ2-2; TRBD2 reflects the table's D call only, with no check against the DNA. TRBV21-1 is designated a pseudogene. The bases read TGTGCCAGCAGCAAGGGCCGGGACAGGGTTTCGGTCGGGACTAGCGGGACATCCACCGGGGAGCTGTTTTTT. It is translated as CASSKGRDRVSVGTSGTSTGELFF.